Presented here are 29 T cell receptor beta chains from one specimen sequenced in a study of blood T cells in healthy people across ages. PCR was performed a second time for roughly 7 to 11 cycles using a sample-barcoded 5' primer and a J-beta primer mix. TCRdb ran MiXCR on the 5' RACE reads and lists one entry per CDR3 protein. The repertoire includes about 1.7 million distinct CDR3 sequences, roughly 27% of them detected once, and over 7% sits in the top ten. The sample consisted of blood. These receptors were obtained from a woman aged 30 to 39 in good health.

This clonotype was detected only a few times. This chain connects TRBV6-2 or TRBV6-3 to TRBJ2-7, with 14 bases aligning to TRBD2. The CDR3 loop spans 17 amino acids. The germline V gene encodes CDR1 MNHEY and CDR2 SVGEGT. Germline trimming cut 5 bases from V and 2 bases from J; bases unmatched to any gene: 8. The CDR3 spells CASSHGTSGSYAYEQYF. The CDR3 DNA reads as TGTGCCAGCAGTCACGGGACTAGCGGGAGCTATGCCTACGAGCAGTACTTC.

This clonotype was observed a handful of times. This sequence joins TRBV11-2 and TRBJ2-7; TRBD2 matches 8 bases. The CDR3 extends over 14 amino acids. Germline V gene sequence: CDR1 SGHAT, CDR2 FQNNGV. V lost 3 bases to trimming and J lost 2 bases; unmatched junction nucleotides: 3. The CDR3 DNA is TGTGCCAGCAGCTTCGGGGGGGTAGCCTACGAGCAGTACTTC. This encodes CASSFGGVAYEQYF.

The genes are TRBV7-9 and TRBJ2-7; TRBD1 aligns across 9 bases. The V gene end was trimmed by 1 base and the J gene end by 7 bases; junction bases not matched to a gene: 8. The CDR3 loop spans 15 amino acids. Germline-derived CDR1 and CDR2 are SEHNR and FQNEAQ (reference sequence). The DNA for the CDR3 is TGTGCCAGCAGCTTAGGGGACAGGGATTACAATGAGCAGTACTTC. Translation: CASSLGDRDYNEQYF. The full variable domain, completed using reference TRBV7-9 and TRBJ2-7, is DTGVSQNPRHKITKRGQNVTFRCDPISEHNRLYWYRQTLGQGPEFLTYFQNEAQLEKSRLLSDRFSAERPKGSFSTLEIQRTEQGDSAMYLCASSLGDRDYNEQYFGPGTRLTVT.

This clonotype was seen at least ten times. The DNA for the CDR3 is TGCAGCGAACCTTTTTATGAGCAGTTCTTC. The encoded protein is CSEPFYEQFF. The J gene is TRBJ2-1, the V gene TRBV29-1; D is unclear. This CDR3 contains 10 residues. Germline-derived CDR1 and CDR2 are SQVTM and ANQGSEA. Between the trimmed V and J ends, which lost 7 bases and 8 bases, there was a span of 9 bases.

The chain couples TRBV15 to TRBJ1-2, with unresolved D. Germline CDR1 is LNHNV and CDR2 is YYDKDF (reference sequence). The V end was cut by 1 base, the J end by 2 bases, with 5 bases between. The length of the CDR3 is 13 residues. The CDR3 bases are TGTGCCACCAGCAGAGTACAGAACTATGGCTACACCTTC. Translated, it gives CATSRVQNYGYTF.

V and J are TRBV6-4 and TRBJ1-1, with D possibly TRBD1 on 6 matching bases. Looked up from germline, CDR1 is MRHNA and CDR2 is SNTAGT. The CDR3 runs to 14 residues. V lost 6 bases and J 0 bases, leaving 11 bases between the germline ends. CDR3 region: CASRPTGMNTEAFF. CDR3 DNA sequence: TGTGCCAGCAGGCCAACAGGGATGAACACTGAAGCTTTCTTT.

At least ten counts were recorded for this clonotype. V and J are TRBV6-2 or TRBV6-3 and TRBJ1-2; D is unclear. The germline CDR1 and CDR2 sequences are MNHEY and SVGEGT. The CDR3 consists of 15 residues. Trimming took off 0 bases at V and 6 bases at J, with 14 bases between the two ends. The CDR3 spells CASSYSSDRPDGYTF. In nucleotides, the CDR3 is TGTGCCAGCAGTTACTCCTCCGACCGACCAGATGGCTACACCTTC.

The chain has TRBV7-7 and TRBJ2-2; D tentatively reads TRBD1 or TRBD2 (5 bases each). Looked up from germline, CDR1 is SSHAT and CDR2 is FNYEAQ (reference sequence). Trimming removed 8 bases from V and 0 bases from J, with 10 bases in between. This CDR3 is 14 amino acids long. CDR3 sequence (DNA): TGTGCCAGCTCCGGGGCCGCGAACACCGGGGAGCTGTTTTTT. Protein: CASSGAANTGELFF.

Ten or more counts support this clonotype. The rearrangement uses TRBV18 and TRBJ2-7; D unclear. From germline, CDR1 is KGHSH and CDR2 LQKENI. This CDR3 region has 13 residues. V was trimmed by 6 bases and J by 1 base, leaving 10 bases between them. CDR3 loop: CASSQLESYEQYF. The CDR3 nucleotides read TGTGCCAGCTCCCAGCTGGAGTCCTACGAGCAGTACTTC.

The rearrangement uses TRBV27 and TRBJ2-7, with unresolved D. Germline V gene lookup returns CDR1 MNHEY and CDR2 SMNVEV (reference sequence). V lost 3 bases to trimming and J lost 5 bases, with 11 bases between them. The length of the CDR3 is 13 residues. The DNA for the CDR3 is TGTGCCAGCAGTTTGCGGTTTTACCACGAGCAGTACTTC. Residues: CASSLRFYHEQYF.

This clonotype has ten or more counts. V and J are TRBV25-1 and TRBJ2-6; no clear D. Trimming took off 2 bases at V and 0 bases at J, with 5 bases between the two ends. The CDR3 length is 15 residues. Germline lookup yields CDR1 MGHDK and CDR2 SYGVNS. DNA for the CDR3: TGTGCCAGCAGTGAACCATACTCTGGGGCCAACGTCCTGACTTTC. This translates into CASSEPYSGANVLTF.

This clonotype was recorded at least ten times. V gene TRBV18 combines with J gene TRBJ2-1, with TRBD1 as a possible D gene (5 bases). CDR3 length equals 13 residues. Per germline, CDR1 KGHSH and CDR2 LQKENI. V dropped 4 bases and J dropped 5 bases, with 9 bases sitting between them. The CDR3 region has the DNA TGTGCCAGCTCACAGGACAAGCACAATGAGCAGTTCTTC. Its protein product is CASSQDKHNEQFF.

Comment on this clonotype: A much larger clone is a single base away; this may be a read error. The V and J genes are TRBV29-1 and TRBJ2-1; no clear D. V gave up 2 bases and J gave up 10 bases, with 9 bases separating them. This CDR3 has 11 residues. Germline V gene lookup returns CDR1 SQVTM and CDR2 ANQGSEA. Written as DNA, the CDR3 is TGCAGCGTTGAAATCCGCGCAGAGCAGTTCTTC. Its protein product is CSVEIRAEQFF.

The chain combines TRBV6-6 with TRBJ1-4; a weak D match, TRBD1 (5 bases). Between the trimmed V and J ends, which lost 0 bases and 0 bases, there was a span of 11 bases. This CDR3 is 17 amino acids long. Germline V CDR1 and CDR2: MNHNY, SVGAGI (reference sequence). The chain's CDR3 is CASSYSRDRSTNEKLFF. In DNA, the CDR3 is TGTGCCAGCAGTTACTCGAGAGACAGATCAACTAATGAAAAACTGTTTTTT.

This sequence joins TRBV5-1 and TRBJ2-5; D might be TRBD2 (6 bases). The V end lost 4 bases, the J end lost 11 bases, and 24 bases lay between the germline ends. CDR1 SGHRS and CDR2 YFSETQ come from the germline V gene. The CDR3 runs to 15 residues. CDR3 amino acids: CASSPGTPETGEQYF. For the CDR3, the DNA is TGCGCCAGCAGCCCCGGGACTCCTGAGACGGGGGAGCAGTACTTC.

The rearrangement joins TRBV9 to TRBJ2-3; the match to TRBD1 covers 8 bases. CDR1 and CDR2 from the germline V gene are SGDLS and YYNGEE. The CDR3 has 16 amino acids. Trimming removed 4 bases from V and 4 bases from J; junction bases left unmatched: 11. DNA of the CDR3: TGTGCCAGCAGCCCCCGGGCAGGGGGCAGTTCAGATACGCAGTATTTT. It yields the protein CASSPRAGGSSDTQYF.

This chain connects TRBV7-9 to TRBJ2-7, with 7 bases that match TRBD1. In germline, CDR1 is SEHNR, CDR2 FQNEAQ (reference sequence). The CDR3 sequence is 14 residues long. Germline trimming cut 5 bases from V and 7 bases from J; bases unmatched to any gene: 11. Here the CDR3 reads CASSPETGLEEQYF. The CDR3 DNA sequence: TGTGCCAGCAGCCCAGAGACAGGGTTGGAGGAGCAGTACTTC.

This chain joins TRBV18 and TRBJ2-3; D unclear. The V end was cut by 8 bases, the J end by 2 bases, with 14 bases between. This CDR3 comprises 14 residues. Per the germline V gene, CDR1 is KGHSH and CDR2 is LQKENI. The CDR3 nucleotides are TGTGCCAGCCAACCCGGGCGTGCCACAGATACGCAGTATTTT. This encodes CASQPGRATDTQYF.

This clonotype was detected only a few times. The V call is TRBV11-2, the J call TRBJ2-5; tentative D call: TRBD1 (6 bases). The V end lost 4 bases, the J end lost 8 bases, and 20 bases lay between the germline ends. This CDR3 contains 15 residues. Germline V gene lookup returns CDR1 SGHAT and CDR2 FQNNGV. The CDR3 region is CASSYVRATTGTQYF. CDR3 coding DNA: TGTGCCAGCAGCTACGTCAGGGCCACGACAGGAACCCAGTACTTC.

The V and J genes are TRBV28 and TRBJ2-5, with 10 positions matching TRBD1. Germline V lookup: CDR1 MDHEN, CDR2 SYDVKM. This CDR3 spans 16 amino acids. V was pared by 3 bases and J by 4 bases, with 8 bases of the junction left unmatched. The CDR3: CASSFPDRGPAETQYF. The CDR3 region has the DNA TGTGCCAGCAGTTTTCCTGACAGGGGGCCCGCAGAGACCCAGTACTTC.

There are a few counts of this clonotype. The rearrangement uses TRBV25-1 and TRBJ2-6; D may be TRBD1 (6 bases). Germline CDR1 and CDR2: MGHDK and SYGVNS. With 7 bases removed from V and 1 base from J, the gap between germline ends came to 20 bases. This CDR3 has 18 residues. CDR3 coding DNA: TGTGCCAGCACGTCAACAGGGACCTTTACGTCTGGGGCCAACGTCCTGACTTTC. Translation gives CASTSTGTFTSGANVLTF.

This clonotype came up many times. The chain couples TRBV4-3 to TRBJ2-7; 10 nucleotides align to TRBD2. This CDR3 has 16 amino acids. CDR1 and CDR2 from the germline V gene are LGHNA and YSLEER. V lost 1 base and J lost 5; bases outside the gene matches: 8. DNA for the CDR3: TGCGCCAGCAGCCAAGGTGGACTAGCGGATCTTCACGAGCAGTACTTC. Its translation is CASSQGGLADLHEQYF.

This clonotype was picked up a small number of times. The chain joins TRBV3-1 to TRBJ2-1; D might be TRBD2 (5 bases). Trimming took off 2 bases at V and 4 bases at J, with 9 bases between the two ends. CDR3 length: 14 amino acids. Germline values: CDR1 LGHDT, CDR2 YNNKEL (reference sequence). CDR3 sequence reads: CASSQSGFYNEQFF. The CDR3 DNA follows: TGTGCCAGCAGCCAATCGGGGTTTTACAATGAGCAGTTCTTC.

The sample holds a few counts of this clonotype. CDR3 protein: CSVDLGSNQPQHF. CDR3 coding DNA: TGCAGCGTTGATTTAGGTAGCAATCAGCCCCAGCATTTT. This chain uses TRBV29-1 with TRBJ1-5, with D unclear. V shed 3 bases and J shed 0 bases, with 6 bases lying between them. Per the germline V gene, CDR1 is SQVTM and CDR2 is ANQGSEA. This CDR3 is built from 13 residues. The full variable domain, its missing parts supplied by reference TRBV29-1 and TRBJ1-5, is SAVISQKPSRDICQRGTSLTIQCQVDSQVTMMFWYRQQPGQSLTLIATANQGSEATYESGFVIDKFPISRPNLTFSTLTVSNMSPEDSSIYLCSVDLGSNQPQHFGDGTRLSIL.

This clonotype was detected a few times. The chain combines TRBV7-2 with TRBJ2-1; D possibly matches TRBD1 or TRBD2 (6 bases each). Germline-derived CDR1 and CDR2 are SGHTA and FQGNSA. CDR3 length: 13 residues. The ends were cut back, 2 bases at V and 10 bases at J, with 12 bases in the middle. CDR3 bases: TGTGCCAGCAGCTTAAATAACGGGGGCGAGCAGTTCTTC. Amino acids: CASSLNNGGEQFF.

The genes are TRBV29-1 and TRBJ1-1; 8 bases align to TRBD1. CDR1 SQVTM and CDR2 ANQGSEA come from the germline V gene. CDR3 size: 13 residues. The trim removed 8 bases at V and 1 base at J, leaving 6 bases unmatched. CDR3 coding DNA: TGCAGCTACAGGACAGGGAAGAACACTGAAGCTTTCTTT. Its protein product is CSYRTGKNTEAFF.

The V gene is TRBV6-1, the J gene TRBJ2-1; possibly TRBD1 for D (6 bases). Trimming removed 6 bases at V and 4 bases at J, with 16 bases between. CDR1 MNHNS and CDR2 SASEGT come from the germline V gene. The CDR3 runs to 15 residues. CDR3 sequence: CASRLQGALYNEQFF. The DNA of the CDR3 is TGTGCCAGCAGACTACAGGGTGCTTTGTACAATGAGCAGTTCTTC.

V usage is TRBV20-1 and J usage is TRBJ2-3; D remains ambiguous. Germline V gene data show CDR1 as DFQATT and CDR2 as SNEGSKA (reference sequence). Trimming removed 3 bases from V and 5 bases from J, with 12 bases in between. This CDR3 region has 13 residues. CDR3 sequence: CSASEHGQDTQYF. The CDR3 nucleotides are TGCAGTGCTAGCGAACACGGCCAAGATACGCAGTATTTT.

The chain uses TRBV30 and TRBJ2-5; no clear D. The DNA end is a closer match to TRBJ2-7, so the J assignment may be wrong. This CDR3 comprises 12 residues. From germline, CDR1 is GTSNPN and CDR2 SVGIG (reference sequence). The CDR3 coding sequence is TGTGCCTGGAGTCAGGCCCCCGGCGAGCAGTACTTC. It is translated as CAWSQAPGEQYF.